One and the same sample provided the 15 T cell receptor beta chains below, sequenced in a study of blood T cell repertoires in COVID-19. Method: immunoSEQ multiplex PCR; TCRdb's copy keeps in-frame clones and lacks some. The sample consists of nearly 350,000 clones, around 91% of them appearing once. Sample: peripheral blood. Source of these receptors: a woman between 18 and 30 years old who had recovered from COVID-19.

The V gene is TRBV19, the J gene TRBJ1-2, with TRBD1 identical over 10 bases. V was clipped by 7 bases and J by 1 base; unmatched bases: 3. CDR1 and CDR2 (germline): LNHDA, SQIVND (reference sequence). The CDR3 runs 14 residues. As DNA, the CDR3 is TGTGCCAGTACCGACAGGGGGCATAACTATGGCTACACCTTC. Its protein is CASTDRGHNYGYTF.

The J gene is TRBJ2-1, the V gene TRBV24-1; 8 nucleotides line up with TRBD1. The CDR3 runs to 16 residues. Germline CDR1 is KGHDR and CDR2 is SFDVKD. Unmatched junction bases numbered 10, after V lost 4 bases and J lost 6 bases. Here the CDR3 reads CATSDPARGPGNEQFF. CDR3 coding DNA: TGTGCCACCAGTGACCCGGCCAGGGGGCCGGGCAATGAGCAGTTCTTC.

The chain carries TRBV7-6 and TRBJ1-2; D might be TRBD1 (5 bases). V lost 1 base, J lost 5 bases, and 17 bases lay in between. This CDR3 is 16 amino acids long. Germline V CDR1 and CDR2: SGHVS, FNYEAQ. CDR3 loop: CASSLEIQGGGYGYTF. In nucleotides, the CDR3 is TGTGCCAGCAGCTTAGAGATTCAGGGTGGAGGGTATGGCTACACCTTC. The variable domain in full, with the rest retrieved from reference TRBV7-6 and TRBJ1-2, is GAGVSQSPRYKVTKRGQDVALRCDPISGHVSLYWYRQALGQGPEFLTYFNYEAQQDKSGLPNDRFSAERPEGSISTLTIQRTEQRDSAMYRCASSLEIQGGGYGYTFGSGTRLTVV.

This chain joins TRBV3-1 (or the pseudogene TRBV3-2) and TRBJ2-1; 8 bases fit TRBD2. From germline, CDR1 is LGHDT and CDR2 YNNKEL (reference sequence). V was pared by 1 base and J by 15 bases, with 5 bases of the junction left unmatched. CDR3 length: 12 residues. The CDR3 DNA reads TGTGCCAGCAGCCAAGTTGGGACTAGACGGTTCTTC. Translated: CASSQVGTRRFF.

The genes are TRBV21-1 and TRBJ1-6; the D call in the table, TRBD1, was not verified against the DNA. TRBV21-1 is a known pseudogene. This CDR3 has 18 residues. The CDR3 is CASSKSGTTSTLNSPLHF. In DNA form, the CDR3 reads TGTGCCAGCAGCAAATCAGGGACAACATCGACCCTTAATTCACCCCTCCACTTT.

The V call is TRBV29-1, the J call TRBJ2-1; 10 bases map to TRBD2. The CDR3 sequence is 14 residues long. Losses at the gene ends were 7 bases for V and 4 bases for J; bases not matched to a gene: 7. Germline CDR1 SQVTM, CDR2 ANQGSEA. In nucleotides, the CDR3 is TGCAGCGCATTCGGACTAGCGGATTACAATGAGCAGTTCTTC. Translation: CSAFGLADYNEQFF.

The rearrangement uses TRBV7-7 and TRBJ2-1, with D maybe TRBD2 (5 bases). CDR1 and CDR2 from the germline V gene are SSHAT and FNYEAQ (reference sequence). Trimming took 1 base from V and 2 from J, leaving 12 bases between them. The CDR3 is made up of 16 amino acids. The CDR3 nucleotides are TGTGCCAGCAGCTTAGGGGTGGGAGCCACCTACAATGAGCAGTTCTTC. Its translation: CASSLGVGATYNEQFF.

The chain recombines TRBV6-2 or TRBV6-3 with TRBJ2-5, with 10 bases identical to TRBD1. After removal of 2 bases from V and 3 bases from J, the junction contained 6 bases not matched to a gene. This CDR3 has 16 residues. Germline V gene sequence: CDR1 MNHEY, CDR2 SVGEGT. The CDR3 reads CASSYQMGTGEETQYF. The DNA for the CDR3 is TGTGCCAGCAGTTACCAAATGGGGACAGGGGAAGAGACCCAGTACTTC.

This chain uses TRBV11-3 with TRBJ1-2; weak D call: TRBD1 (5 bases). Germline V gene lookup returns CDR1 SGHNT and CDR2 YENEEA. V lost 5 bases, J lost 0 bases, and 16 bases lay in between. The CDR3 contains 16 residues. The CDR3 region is CASSKTGTETNYGYTF. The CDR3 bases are TGTGCCAGCAGCAAAACTGGGACTGAAACTAACTATGGCTACACCTTC.

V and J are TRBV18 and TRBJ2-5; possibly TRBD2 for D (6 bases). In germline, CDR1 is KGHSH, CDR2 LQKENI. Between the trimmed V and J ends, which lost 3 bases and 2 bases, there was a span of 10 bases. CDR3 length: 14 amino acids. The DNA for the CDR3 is TGTGCCAGCTCACCCCTTAGCGGACAAGAGACCCAGTACTTC. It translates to CASSPLSGQETQYF.

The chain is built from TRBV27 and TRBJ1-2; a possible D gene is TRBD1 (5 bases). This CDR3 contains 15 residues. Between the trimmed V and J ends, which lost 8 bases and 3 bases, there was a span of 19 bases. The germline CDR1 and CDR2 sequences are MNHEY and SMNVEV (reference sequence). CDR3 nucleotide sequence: TGTGCCAGCGGGCCGGGTAGGGGCGTCTACTATGGCTACACCTTC. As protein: CASGPGRGVYYGYTF.

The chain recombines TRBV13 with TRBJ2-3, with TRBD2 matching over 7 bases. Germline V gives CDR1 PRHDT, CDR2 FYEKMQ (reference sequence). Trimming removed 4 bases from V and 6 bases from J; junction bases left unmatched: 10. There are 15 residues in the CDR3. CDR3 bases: TGTGCCAGCAGCTCTGACGCGGGAGAGATGGATACGCAGTATTTT. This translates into CASSSDAGEMDTQYF.

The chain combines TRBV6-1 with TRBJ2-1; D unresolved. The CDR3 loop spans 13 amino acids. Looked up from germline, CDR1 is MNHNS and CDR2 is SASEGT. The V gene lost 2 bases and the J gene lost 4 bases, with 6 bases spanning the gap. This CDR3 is CASSEYRYNEQFF. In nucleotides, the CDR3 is TGTGCCAGCAGTGAATACAGATACAATGAGCAGTTCTTC.

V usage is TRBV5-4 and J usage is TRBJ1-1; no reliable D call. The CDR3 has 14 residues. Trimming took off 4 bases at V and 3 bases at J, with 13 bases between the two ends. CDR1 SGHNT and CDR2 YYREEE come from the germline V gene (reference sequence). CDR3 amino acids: CASSPGSTDTEAFF. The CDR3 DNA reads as TGTGCCAGCAGCCCGGGTTCGACGGACACTGAAGCTTTCTTT.

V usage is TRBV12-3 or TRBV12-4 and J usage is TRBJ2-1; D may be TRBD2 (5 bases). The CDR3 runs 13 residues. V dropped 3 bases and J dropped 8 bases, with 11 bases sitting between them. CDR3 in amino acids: CASSLGSPDEQFF. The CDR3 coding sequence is TGTGCCAGCAGTTTGGGGAGTCCCGATGAGCAGTTCTTC.